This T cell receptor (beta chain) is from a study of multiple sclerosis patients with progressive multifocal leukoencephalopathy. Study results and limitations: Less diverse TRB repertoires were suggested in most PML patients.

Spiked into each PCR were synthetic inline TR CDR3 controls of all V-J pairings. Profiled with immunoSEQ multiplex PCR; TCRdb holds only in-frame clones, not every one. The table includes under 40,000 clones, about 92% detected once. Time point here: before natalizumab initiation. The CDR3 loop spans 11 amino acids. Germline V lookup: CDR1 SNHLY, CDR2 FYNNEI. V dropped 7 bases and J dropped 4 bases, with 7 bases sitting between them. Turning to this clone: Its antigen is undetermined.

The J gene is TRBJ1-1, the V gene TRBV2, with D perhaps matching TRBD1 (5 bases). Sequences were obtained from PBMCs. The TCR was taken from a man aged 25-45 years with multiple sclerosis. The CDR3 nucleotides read TGTGCCAGCACGGGACTCACTGAAGCTTTCTTT. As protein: CASTGLTEAFF.